The 23 T cell receptor beta chains below come from one sample, sequenced in a study of blood T cell repertoires in COVID-19. Profiling relied on immunoSEQ multiplex PCR, and the TCRdb table lists in-frame clones only, not all of them. The table records roughly 330,000 clones, 86% of them present only once. Sequenced: PBMCs or T cells enriched from blood (not recorded which). Receptors originate from a woman between 18 and 29 years old who had recovered from COVID-19.

The rearrangement links TRBV9 to TRBJ2-3; a weak D match, TRBD2 (6 bases). Trimming took off 0 bases at V and 4 bases at J, with 12 bases between the two ends. Germline V lookup: CDR1 SGDLS, CDR2 YYNGEE. The CDR3 loop spans 15 amino acids. Written as DNA, the CDR3 is TGTGCCAGCAGCGTAGGGGCTAGCGTTTCAGATACGCAGTATTTT. This sequence encodes CASSVGASVSDTQYF.

The V gene is TRBV27, the J gene TRBJ1-2; TRBD1 aligns across 8 bases. After removal of 4 bases from V and 5 bases from J, the junction contained 9 bases not matched to a gene. The CDR3 sequence is 15 residues long. Per germline, CDR1 MNHEY and CDR2 SMNVEV (reference sequence). The DNA of the CDR3 is TGTGCCAGCAGTTCCTCGACAGGGGCTGGATATGGCTACACCTTC. Its protein product is CASSSSTGAGYGYTF.

V and J are TRBV11-3 and TRBJ2-3; 9 positions match TRBD1. This CDR3 is built from 17 residues. Germline assignment: CDR1 SGHNT and CDR2 YENEEA. The V gene end was trimmed by 5 bases and the J gene end by 2 bases; junction bases not matched to a gene: 11. The CDR3 loop reads CASSDGLGTGFTDTQYF. The CDR3 coding sequence is TGTGCCAGCAGCGATGGTCTGGGGACAGGGTTCACAGATACGCAGTATTTT.

The V gene is TRBV7-9, the J gene TRBJ2-2; 8 nucleotides align to TRBD1. The CDR3 totals 16 residues. J gave up 0 bases and V 3 bases, and 3 bases lay outside the gene matches. Germline values: CDR1 SEHNR, CDR2 FQNEAQ (reference sequence). CDR3 bases: TGTGCCAGCAGCTTCCAGGGGGCTCCGAACACCGGGGAGCTGTTTTTT. Its protein is CASSFQGAPNTGELFF.

This chain joins TRBV3-1 (or the pseudogene TRBV3-2) and TRBJ1-2; 8 bases line up with TRBD1. This CDR3 has 16 amino acids. V shed 1 base and J 8 bases; nucleotides not matched to a gene: 12. Germline V gives CDR1 LGHDT, CDR2 YNNKEL (reference sequence). The CDR3 spells CASSQAFDRGSAGYTF. The CDR3 DNA sequence: TGTGCCAGCAGCCAAGCCTTCGACAGGGGATCGGCGGGCTACACCTTC.

The chain has TRBV28 and TRBJ2-7, with 9 positions matching TRBD2. The CDR3 runs 15 residues. After removal of 6 bases from V and 3 bases from J, the junction contained 9 bases not matched to a gene. Germline V gene sequence: CDR1 MDHEN, CDR2 SYDVKM. The CDR3 reads CASSLSGTSFYEQYF. The CDR3 nucleotides read TGTGCCAGCAGCCTCTCCGGGACTAGCTTCTACGAGCAGTACTTC. Drawing the rest from reference TRBV28 and TRBJ2-7, the complete variable domain is DVKVTQSSRYLVKRTGEKVFLECVQDMDHENMFWYRQDPGLGLRLIYFSYDVKMKEKGDIPEGYSVSREKKERFSLILESASTNQTSMYLCASSLSGTSFYEQYFGPGTRLTVT.

The chain is built from TRBV29-1 and TRBJ1-1, with TRBD1 matching over 8 bases. Trimming took 7 bases from V and 4 from J; bases not matched to a gene: 5. Germline-derived CDR1 and CDR2 are SQVTM and ANQGSEA. The CDR3 has 12 amino acids. The CDR3 loop is CSDRTGSTEAFF. The CDR3 DNA is TGCAGCGACCGGACAGGGAGCACTGAAGCTTTCTTT. Drawing the rest from reference TRBV29-1 and TRBJ1-1, the complete variable domain is SAVISQKPSRDICQRGTSLTIQCQVDSQVTMMFWYRQQPGQSLTLIATANQGSEATYESGFVIDKFPISRPNLTFSTLTVSNMSPEDSSIYLCSDRTGSTEAFFGQGTRLTVV.

The gene calls are TRBV12-5 and TRBJ1-1; the D gene is possibly TRBD1 (6 bases). Deletions cut 1 base from V and 7 bases from J, with 10 bases between. The CDR3 is made up of 13 amino acids. Germline V gives CDR1 LGHNT, CDR2 FRNRAP. The CDR3 is CASGLDGQFEAFF. CDR3 in DNA: TGTGCTAGTGGTTTGGACGGACAGTTTGAAGCTTTCTTT.

The V call is TRBV10-3, the J call TRBJ1-2; a possible D gene is TRBD1 (6 bases). The CDR3 consists of 12 residues. The V end lost 5 bases, the J end lost 11 bases, and 15 bases lay between the germline ends. Germline loops: CDR1 ENHRY, CDR2 SYGVKD. The CDR3 bases are TGTGCCATCAGTCGGACAGCGGAACGGTACACCTTC. Translated: CAISRTAERYTF.

J is TRBJ2-1 and V is TRBV9; the match to TRBD2 covers 7 bases. CDR1 and CDR2 (germline): SGDLS, YYNGEE. J gave up 3 bases and V 0 bases, and 6 bases lay outside the gene matches. This CDR3 contains 16 residues. The CDR3: CASSVAKSGGYNEQFF. DNA for the CDR3: TGTGCCAGCAGCGTAGCCAAATCGGGGGGCTACAATGAGCAGTTCTTC.

The chain is built from TRBV9 and TRBJ1-1; 8 bases align to TRBD1. This CDR3 region has 16 residues. V was pared by 3 bases and J by 4 bases, with 11 bases of the junction left unmatched. Per the germline V gene, CDR1 is SGDLS and CDR2 is YYNGEE. The CDR3 DNA follows: TGTGCCAGCAGCGACTCCCCACGGACAGGGCGCACTGAAGCTTTCTTT. Protein sequence: CASSDSPRTGRTEAFF.

The J gene is TRBJ2-3, the V gene TRBV5-1, with 7 bases that match TRBD2. The CDR3 consists of 16 residues. V trimming: 0 bases; J trimming: 2 bases; junction bases outside the gene matches: 6. Germline V gene sequence: CDR1 SGHRS, CDR2 YFSETQ. The CDR3 protein is CASSLVTGRYTDTQYF. DNA for the CDR3: TGCGCCAGCAGCTTGGTTACCGGGAGGTACACAGATACGCAGTATTTT.

The chain links TRBV6-5 to TRBJ2-1; D gene uncertain. The CDR3 totals 13 residues. The V gene lost 0 bases and the J gene lost 5 bases, with 5 bases spanning the gap. Per the germline V gene, CDR1 is MNHEY and CDR2 is SVGAGI. DNA of the CDR3: TGTGCCAGCAGTTACTCGTCCAACAATGAGCAGTTCTTC. This encodes CASSYSSNNEQFF.

The chain combines TRBV30 with TRBJ1-5; TRBD1 might be the D (6 bases). The V gene's germline CDR1 is GTSNPN and CDR2 SVGIG (reference sequence). V lost 1 base to trimming and J lost 3 bases, with 7 bases between them. The CDR3 consists of 13 residues. CDR3 loop: CAWSGQANQPQHF. Written as DNA, the CDR3 is TGTGCCTGGAGTGGACAGGCCAATCAGCCCCAGCATTTT.

The chain employs TRBV13 and TRBJ1-2; maybe TRBD1 (6 bases). Trimming removed 5 bases at V and 6 bases at J, with 10 bases between. Germline V gene sequence: CDR1 PRHDT, CDR2 FYEKMQ (reference sequence). This CDR3 contains 12 residues. The CDR3 spells CASSHTGNGYTF. As DNA, the CDR3 is TGTGCCAGCAGCCATACAGGGAATGGCTACACCTTC.

V gene TRBV5-4 combines with J gene TRBJ2-7; 7 bases match TRBD1. V lost 3 bases to trimming and J lost 3 bases; unmatched junction nucleotides: 9. Germline assignment: CDR1 SGHNT and CDR2 YYREEE (reference sequence). The CDR3 runs to 15 residues. The CDR3 spells CASSSGTESYYEQYF. The CDR3 DNA is TGTGCCAGCAGCTCCGGGACAGAAAGTTACTACGAGCAGTACTTC.

The J gene is TRBJ1-4, the V gene TRBV7-9; perhaps TRBD1 as D (6 bases). CDR3 length equals 12 residues. From germline, CDR1 is SEHNR and CDR2 FQNEAQ (reference sequence). CDR3 in amino acids: CASGRGGEKLFF. The CDR3, as DNA: TGTGCAAGCGGACGAGGGGGTGAAAAACTGTTTTTT.

This clone showed up just a few times. This chain uses TRBV6-5 with TRBJ1-6; 8 bases are a match to TRBD1. V lost 6 bases and J lost 10; bases outside the gene matches: 5. CDR1 is MNHEY, CDR2 SVGAGI, per germline. CDR3 length equals 13 residues. The CDR3 is CASRGDRRSPLHF. The CDR3 region has the DNA TGTGCCAGCAGGGGGGACAGGCGCTCACCCCTCCACTTT.

The chain recombines TRBV27 with TRBJ2-3; D perhaps matches TRBD1 (5 bases). CDR1 is MNHEY and CDR2 is SMNVEV in the germline V gene (reference sequence). CDR3 length: 12 amino acids. V was cut by 6 bases and J by 8 bases, with 12 bases left in between. For the CDR3, the DNA is TGTGCCAGCAGGGACAAAAAGGGTACGCAGTATTTT. Its translation: CASRDKKGTQYF.

V is TRBV2 and J is TRBJ1-1; D unresolved. The length of the CDR3 is 10 residues. Germline assignment: CDR1 SNHLY and CDR2 FYNNEI. Trimming stripped 11 bases from V and 6 bases from J, with 10 bases between. The CDR3 sequence is CAAGRAEAFF. The CDR3 DNA sequence: TGTGCCGCAGGCCGCGCTGAAGCTTTCTTT.

The rearrangement uses TRBV28 and TRBJ1-1; TRBD1 agrees at 8 bases. The J segment lost 1 base and the V segment lost 6 bases, leaving 1 base of the junction unmatched. CDR1 and CDR2 (germline): MDHEN, SYDVKM. The CDR3 has 13 amino acids. CDR3 bases: TGTGCCAGCAGGGGGACAGGGAACACTGAAGCTTTCTTT. Amino acids: CASRGTGNTEAFF.

The table lists this clone with a count of one. This chain connects TRBV21-1 to TRBJ1-1; the DNA was not used to check the table's D call, TRBD1. TRBV21-1 is given as a pseudogene. This CDR3 has 16 residues. Written as DNA, the CDR3 is TGTGCCAGCAGCAAACAGGGGGACCGAATGAACACTGAAGCTTTCTTT. It translates to CASSKQGDRMNTEAFF.

This clone was seen only once. The chain is built from TRBV19 and TRBJ1-1, with TRBD1 as a possible D gene (5 bases). V lost 6 bases, J lost 5 bases, and 19 bases lay in between. Germline V lookup: CDR1 LNHDA, CDR2 SQIVND (reference sequence). This CDR3 comprises 15 residues. The CDR3 DNA sequence: TGTGCCAGTAGCCTCCCAGTGGGGGGGATTACTGAAGCTTTCTTT. Its protein product is CASSLPVGGITEAFF.